Each of the 20 T cell receptor beta chains below was sequenced from the same sample in a study of blood T cell repertoires in COVID-19. Here immunoSEQ multiplex PCR was the method, and the copy in TCRdb shows in-frame clones only, minus some. The data hold approximately 190,000 clones, with 70% to 90% observed a single time. Sequencing was done on a sample of peripheral blood. The receptors were sampled from a woman aged 40 to 49 who had recovered from COVID-19.

CDR3 coding DNA: TGCAGCGTTGAAGGAGGGGGCAAACCGGCGGGTGGCTACACCTTC. Encoded protein: CSVEGGGKPAGGYTF. V gene TRBV29-1 combines with J gene TRBJ1-2, with 7 bases identical to TRBD1. J was trimmed by 7 bases and V by 1 base; bases with no gene match: 12. CDR1 and CDR2 (germline): SQVTM, ANQGSEA. The CDR3 covers 15 residues.

The chain carries TRBV5-1 and TRBJ1-4, with 9 bases matching TRBD1. The V segment lost 4 bases and the J segment 7 bases; nucleotides outside the gene matches: 8. Germline V gives CDR1 SGHRS, CDR2 YFSETQ. The CDR3 length is 15 residues. The CDR3 DNA is TGCGCCAGCAGCAAACAGGGGGCAGATGGTGAAAAACTGTTTTTT. Protein sequence: CASSKQGADGEKLFF.

This chain joins TRBV10-3 and TRBJ2-7; 14 bases line up with TRBD2. CDR3 length: 19 amino acids. With 2 bases clipped from V and 5 bases from J, the junction kept 14 bases outside the gene matches. Germline CDR1 and CDR2: ENHRY and SYGVKD. The CDR3 sequence is CAISEPGLAGASLWDEQYF. In nucleotides, the CDR3 is TGTGCCATCAGTGAGCCGGGACTAGCGGGAGCCTCCCTATGGGACGAGCAGTACTTC.

The CDR3 bases are TGTGCCAGCAGTGATAGTTGGAACAGGCTCTCCTACGAGCAGTACTTC. This gives the protein CASSDSWNRLSYEQYF. The rearrangement joins TRBV6-1 to TRBJ2-7; TRBD1 might be the D (5 bases). This CDR3 is built from 16 residues. Germline assignment: CDR1 MNHNS and CDR2 SASEGT. V lost 3 bases and J lost 0, with 15 bases in between.

The rearrangement joins TRBV19 to TRBJ1-5; D is uncertain. Per germline, CDR1 LNHDA and CDR2 SQIVND (reference sequence). This CDR3 comprises 15 residues. Trimming pared 4 bases from V and 0 bases from J, leaving 10 bases between. The CDR3 loop reads CASSKESYSNQPQHF. Here the CDR3 DNA reads TGTGCCAGTAGTAAGGAGTCGTATAGCAATCAGCCCCAGCATTTT.

The chain carries TRBV28 and TRBJ2-5; no clear D. V lost 2 bases and J 2 bases, leaving 12 bases between the germline ends. Germline-derived CDR1 and CDR2 are MDHEN and SYDVKM. This CDR3 is 15 amino acids long. Here the CDR3 reads CASSLAAGPQETQYF. Here the CDR3 DNA reads TGTGCCAGCAGTTTAGCGGCCGGCCCACAAGAGACCCAGTACTTC.

This sequence joins TRBV7-2 and TRBJ1-5; D is undetermined. V gave up 1 base and J gave up 0 bases, with 7 bases separating them. Per germline, CDR1 SGHTA and CDR2 FQGNSA. The CDR3 covers 15 residues. The chain's CDR3 is CASSLGGISNQPQHF. The CDR3 DNA sequence: TGTGCCAGCAGCTTAGGCGGAATTAGCAATCAGCCCCAGCATTTT.

This chain joins TRBV18 and TRBJ1-3; tentative D call: TRBD1 (5 bases). The CDR3 is 17 residues long. Trimming cost V 1 base and J 0 bases, with 13 bases left between them. Germline V gene lookup returns CDR1 KGHSH and CDR2 LQKENI. Here the CDR3 reads CASSPLGGSGSGNTIYF. The DNA of the CDR3 is TGTGCCAGCTCACCACTCGGGGGGAGCGGCTCTGGAAACACCATATATTTT.

The chain has TRBV6-5 and TRBJ1-1, with 12 bases fitting TRBD1. With 2 bases clipped from V and 3 bases from J, the junction kept 1 base outside the gene matches. The CDR3 contains 15 residues. Germline CDR1 MNHEY, CDR2 SVGAGI. The CDR3 sequence is CASSYGTGGYTEAFF. The CDR3 DNA sequence: TGTGCCAGCAGTTACGGGACAGGGGGCTACACTGAAGCTTTCTTT.

This clone was found once. This rearrangement joins TRBV4-1 to TRBJ1-5, with D possibly matching TRBD1 (5 bases). This CDR3 spans 16 amino acids. Trimming stripped 0 bases from V and 0 bases from J, with 9 bases between. CDR1 is MGHRA and CDR2 is YSYEKL in the germline V gene. The CDR3 DNA is TGCGCCAGCAGCCAAGAACAGGTACTTAGCAATCAGCCCCAGCATTTT. Encoded protein: CASSQEQVLSNQPQHF.

The rearrangement links TRBV2 to TRBJ2-7; TRBD2 is a possible D gene (5 bases). Trimming stripped 4 bases from V and 0 bases from J, with 13 bases between. Germline V lookup: CDR1 SNHLY, CDR2 FYNNEI. This CDR3 region has 15 residues. The CDR3 loop reads CASSGEGRRSYEQYF. The CDR3 DNA follows: TGTGCCAGCAGTGGAGAAGGGAGACGCTCCTACGAGCAGTACTTC.

This clone was seen more than once but under ten times. This chain joins TRBV19 and TRBJ2-7; 8 bases fit TRBD2. This CDR3 is 13 amino acids long. J lost 3 bases, V lost 6 bases, and 4 bases had no gene match. Per germline, CDR1 LNHDA and CDR2 SQIVND (reference sequence). This CDR3 reads CASRVSGSYEQYF. The DNA of the CDR3 is TGTGCCAGTAGGGTAAGCGGGAGCTACGAGCAGTACTTC.

The chain joins TRBV6-2 or TRBV6-3 to TRBJ2-7, with 7 bases that match TRBD2. V dropped 5 bases and J dropped 3; count of bases not matched to a gene: 7. From germline, CDR1 is MNHEY and CDR2 SVGEGT. The CDR3 length is 14 residues. DNA of the CDR3: TGTGCCAGCAGTAATCTCGCGGGAGACTACGAGCAGTACTTC. Translating it yields CASSNLAGDYEQYF.

V usage is TRBV18 and J usage is TRBJ2-3; unclear D gene. Between the trimmed V and J ends, which lost 3 bases and 0 bases, there was a span of 7 bases. The CDR3 sequence is 14 residues long. Germline CDR1 and CDR2: KGHSH and LQKENI. The CDR3 coding sequence is TGTGCCAGCTCACCGATAACTAGCACAGATACGCAGTATTTT. This encodes CASSPITSTDTQYF.

The genes are TRBV7-9 and TRBJ1-2; TRBD1 aligns across 8 bases. The CDR3 extends over 14 amino acids. V lost 9 bases, J lost 8 bases, and 14 bases stayed unmatched. Germline CDR1 SEHNR, CDR2 FQNEAQ (reference sequence). The CDR3: CASTPGQEISGYTF. The CDR3 DNA reads TGTGCCAGTACGCCGGGACAGGAGATCTCGGGCTACACCTTC. The entire variable domain, with the rest obtained from reference TRBV7-9 and TRBJ1-2, is as follows: DTGVSQNPRHKITKRGQNVTFRCDPISEHNRLYWYRQTLGQGPEFLTYFQNEAQLEKSRLLSDRFSAERPKGSFSTLEIQRTEQGDSAMYLCASTPGQEISGYTFGSGTRLTVV.

This CDR3 reads CASVSGGNQPQHF. In DNA, the CDR3 is TGTGCCAGCGTGTCAGGGGGAAATCAGCCCCAGCATTTT. The chain couples TRBV6-5 to TRBJ1-5, with TRBD1 matching 7 bases. Unmatched junction bases numbered 5, after V lost 8 bases and J lost 4 bases. CDR1 MNHEY and CDR2 SVGAGI come from the germline V gene. The CDR3 is made up of 13 amino acids.

The chain joins TRBV6-4 to TRBJ2-1; 8 nucleotides line up with TRBD1. The CDR3 loop spans 14 amino acids. The V gene's germline CDR1 is MRHNA and CDR2 SNTAGT. V dropped 3 bases and J dropped 6; count of bases not matched to a gene: 4. The CDR3 nucleotides are TGTGCCAGCAGTGAACAGGGGGTCGGCAATGAGCAGTTCTTC. Residues: CASSEQGVGNEQFF.

V usage is TRBV19 and J usage is TRBJ1-2, with 8 bases fitting TRBD1. Trimming removed 3 bases from V and 10 bases from J; junction bases left unmatched: 10. CDR3 length equals 14 residues. Germline loops: CDR1 LNHDA, CDR2 SQIVND (reference sequence). This chain's CDR3 is CASSIPQGAGDYTF. In DNA form, the CDR3 reads TGTGCCAGTAGTATTCCCCAGGGGGCAGGCGACTACACCTTC.

This clone has more than one count but fewer than ten. The chain is built from TRBV6-6 and TRBJ2-7, with D possibly TRBD2 on 6 matching bases. The CDR3 is 15 amino acids. Trimming stripped 6 bases from V and 1 base from J, with 16 bases between. Germline V CDR1 and CDR2: MNHNY, SVGAGI (reference sequence). The CDR3 is CASSRIGGSSYEQYF. The DNA for the CDR3 is TGTGCCAGCAGCCGAATCGGGGGATCTTCCTACGAGCAGTACTTC.

The chain uses TRBV15 and TRBJ2-7; D perhaps matches TRBD2 (6 bases). The V gene's germline CDR1 is LNHNV and CDR2 YYDKDF (reference sequence). V gave up 4 bases and J gave up 4 bases, with 20 bases separating them. There are 16 residues in the CDR3. CDR3 bases: TGTGCCACCAGCACACCCCCCGGGACTGGACCTTACGAGCAGTACTTC. Protein product: CATSTPPGTGPYEQYF.